A selection of T cell receptor beta chains follows, all from one sample in a study of cytomegalovirus exposure and HLA in healthy donors. Profiled with immunoSEQ multiplex PCR; TCRdb holds only in-frame clones, not every one. The profile shows approximately 100,000 clones, about 80% of them singletons. The sample taken for sequencing was PBMCs. The receptors originated from a female donor in good health and CMV-seropositive. Each CDR3 is given with its conserved first and last residue. A D gene is named only where the DNA matches it firmly. Rows give clone size only sometimes, using once, few, many, or a class for an expanded clone.

clone_size d_call j_call v_call cdr3_aa cdr3_nt
NA NA TRBJ2-1 TRBV9 CASSVGPSLPNEQFF TGTGCCAGCAGCGTAGGACCTAGCTTGCCCAATGAGCAGTTCTTC
NA NA TRBJ2-2 TRBV5-1 CASSFERGELFF TGCGCCAGCAGCTTTGAGCGCGGGGAGCTGTTTTTT
once NA TRBJ1-5 TRBV7-9 CASSLINQPQHF TGTGCCAGCAGCTTAATAAATCAGCCCCAGCATTTT
NA NA TRBJ1-2 TRBV5-1 CASSISGVDGYTF TGCGCCAGCAGCATCTCAGGGGTAGATGGCTACACCTTC
NA NA TRBJ1-5 TRBV2 CASSEATALNQPQHF TGTGCCAGCAGTGAAGCGACAGCTCTCAATCAGCCCCAGCATTTT
NA TRBD1 TRBJ1-2 TRBV18 CASSPLGTGEEGYTF TGTGCCAGCTCACCGCTGGGGACAGGGGAAGAGGGCTACACCTTC
NA TRBD2 TRBJ2-1 TRBV7-9 CASSGRGSGDEQFF TGTGCCAGCAGTGGCCGCGGGAGCGGGGATGAGCAGTTCTTC
NA TRBD2 TRBJ2-1 TRBV4-2 CASSLRLAGVGYNEQFF TGTGCCAGCAGCCTACGACTAGCGGGGGTGGGTTACAATGAGCAGTTCTTC
NA NA TRBJ2-3 TRBV7-3 CASSPYSGTDTQYF TGTGCCAGCAGCCCCTACAGTGGCACAGATACGCAGTATTTT
NA NA TRBJ2-1 TRBV5-1 CASSVTGTSYNEQFF TGCGCCAGCAGCGTAACCGGGACTTCCTACAATGAGCAGTTCTTC
NA NA TRBJ2-7 TRBV7-9 CSSSLGWGGLGNEQYF TGTTCCAGCAGCTTAGGATGGGGGGGCTTAGGTAACGAGCAGTACTTC
NA TRBD2 TRBJ2-1 TRBV10-3 CAISESTAGLLAGRARNEQFF TGTGCCATCAGTGAGTCGACGGCAGGTCTTTTAGCGGGGAGGGCCCGAAATGAGCAGTTCTTC
few TRBD1 TRBJ2-5 TRBV5-1 CASSTGTVQETQYF TGCGCCAGCAGCACAGGGACAGTACAAGAGACCCAGTACTTC
few NA TRBJ2-7 TRBV15 CATSRDRAVHEQYF TGTGCCACCAGCAGAGACAGGGCGGTGCACGAGCAGTACTTC
NA NA TRBJ1-5 TRBV7-8 CASSSSRGGSGSPQHF TGTGCCAGCAGCTCCAGTCGGGGAGGGAGCGGGTCGCCCCAGCATTTT
NA TRBD2 TRBJ2-3 TRBV4-1 CASSQESPAGVYMSTDTQYF TGCGCCAGCAGCCAAGAATCCCCCGCGGGGGTCTATATGAGCACAGATACGCAGTATTTT
NA TRBD2 TRBJ2-7 TRBV19 CASSVPWIAGFPSEQYF TGTGCCAGTAGTGTCCCCTGGATAGCGGGATTTCCGTCCGAGCAGTACTTC
NA TRBD1 TRBJ2-2 TRBV18 CASSPSRAGQGLTGELFF TGTGCCAGCTCACCAAGCAGAGCGGGACAGGGCCTCACCGGGGAGCTGTTTTTT
NA TRBD1 TRBJ1-6 TRBV18 CASRGTGSPNSPLHF TGTGCCAGCCGGGGGACAGGGTCCCCTAATTCACCCCTCCACTTT
NA NA TRBJ2-7 TRBV7-2 CASSPQRGAAYEQYF TGTGCCAGCAGCCCCCAACGGGGGGCGGCCTACGAGCAGTACTTC
NA TRBD2 TRBJ2-3 TRBV7-2 CASSLGLAGATDTQYF TGTGCCAGCAGCTTAGGCCTAGCGGGGGCCACAGATACGCAGTATTTT
NA NA TRBJ1-1 TRBV20-1 CSAIRQTEAFF TGCAGTGCTATCCGACAGACTGAAGCTTTCTTT
NA NA TRBJ2-3 TRBV6-4 CASSDSYTQYF TGTGCCAGCAGTGATTCCTATACGCAGTATTTT
few NA TRBJ1-4 TRBV5-1 CASSLDAWQGKLFF TGCGCCAGCAGCTTGGATGCTTGGCAGGGCAAACTGTTTTTT
NA NA TRBJ1-3 TRBV4-2 CASSQAPVPRGNTIYF TGTGCCAGCAGCCAAGCCCCCGTCCCTCGGGGAAACACCATATATTTT
NA TRBD1 TRBJ2-1 TRBV19 CASSLSGQANNEQFF TGTGCCAGTTCCCTCTCGGGACAGGCAAACAATGAGCAGTTCTTC